This is a list of T cell receptor beta chains from one sample in a study of OX40 agonist ivuxolimab in advanced cancers. Clones were sequenced by immunoSEQ multiplex PCR, and TCRdb holds only the in-frame ones, with some missing. The table has 30,000 to 45,000 clones, less than 90% seen once. The sequencing used CD4+ or CD8+ T cells sorted from blood, collected in a trial of the OX40 agonist ivuxolimab. Every receptor here comes from an adult with an advanced solid tumor such as melanoma, head and neck, liver or kidney cancer. Both conserved end residues are part of each CDR3. The order of the fields is CDR3 protein, CDR3 DNA, clone size, J gene, V gene, D gene. D genes are given only for firm matches. Expanded clones are given a class, and other clones once, few, many or no size at all.

CDR3aa: CASSLGLRQETQYF
CDR3nt: TGCGCCAGCAGCTTGGGGCTCCGCCAAGAGACCCAGTACTTC
abundance: NA
j_gene: TRBJ2-5
v_gene: TRBV5-1
d_gene: NA

CDR3aa: CASSQDRGLSHTEAFF
CDR3nt: TGCGCCAGCAGCCAAGATCGGGGCCTGAGTCACACTGAAGCTTTCTTT
abundance: NA
j_gene: TRBJ1-1
v_gene: TRBV4-1
d_gene: NA

CDR3aa: CASSPDRSRPREQYF
CDR3nt: TGTGCCAGCAGTCCGGACCGATCGCGACCTCGGGAGCAGTACTTC
abundance: NA
j_gene: TRBJ2-7
v_gene: TRBV6-5
d_gene: NA

CDR3aa: CASSISVHSNQPQHF
CDR3nt: TGTGCCAGTAGTATATCCGTACATAGCAATCAGCCCCAGCATTTT
abundance: NA
j_gene: TRBJ1-5
v_gene: TRBV19
d_gene: NA

CDR3aa: CASSPSWAGDRQYF
CDR3nt: TGTGCCAGCAGCCCCAGCTGGGCGGGAGACCGACAGTACTTC
abundance: NA
j_gene: TRBJ2-4
v_gene: TRBV6-1
d_gene: TRBD2

CDR3aa: CASIDWGKNTEAFF
CDR3nt: TGTGCCAGCATCGATTGGGGCAAGAACACTGAAGCTTTCTTT
abundance: NA
j_gene: TRBJ1-1
v_gene: TRBV11-2
d_gene: NA

CDR3aa: CASSEDRGRGTDTQYF
CDR3nt: TGTGCCAGCAGTGAGGACAGGGGCAGGGGCACAGATACGCAGTATTTT
abundance: NA
j_gene: TRBJ2-3
v_gene: TRBV6-1
d_gene: TRBD1

CDR3aa: CSVEVGGAETQYF
CDR3nt: TGCAGCGTTGAAGTGGGGGGGGCAGAGACCCAGTACTTC
abundance: NA
j_gene: TRBJ2-5
v_gene: TRBV29-1
d_gene: NA

CDR3aa: CASSLAGGRYNEQFF
CDR3nt: TGCGCCAGCAGCTTGGCGGGGGGGCGCTACAATGAGCAGTTCTTC
abundance: NA
j_gene: TRBJ2-1
v_gene: TRBV5-1
d_gene: TRBD2

CDR3aa: CASSYERGFEAFF
CDR3nt: TGTGCCAGCAGTTACGAGAGGGGGTTCGAAGCTTTCTTT
abundance: NA
j_gene: TRBJ1-1
v_gene: TRBV6-6
d_gene: NA

CDR3aa: CASSLKAYGYTF
CDR3nt: TGTGCCAGCAGTCTGAAGGCCTATGGCTACACCTTC
abundance: few
j_gene: TRBJ1-2
v_gene: TRBV28
d_gene: NA

CDR3aa: CASSPTKAGAFYEQYF
CDR3nt: TGTGCCAGCAGTCCAACTAAAGCGGGAGCTTTCTACGAGCAGTACTTC
abundance: NA
j_gene: TRBJ2-7
v_gene: TRBV27
d_gene: TRBD2

CDR3aa: CASSLGRKETQYF
CDR3nt: TGTGCCAGCAGCTTAGGCAGAAAAGAGACCCAGTACTTC
abundance: NA
j_gene: TRBJ2-5
v_gene: TRBV7-2
d_gene: NA

CDR3aa: CASSLATGGTYGYTF
CDR3nt: TGTGCCAGCAGCTTGGCGACAGGGGGGACCTATGGCTACACCTTC
abundance: NA
j_gene: TRBJ1-2
v_gene: TRBV5-4
d_gene: TRBD1

CDR3aa: CASRRADRVNTGELFF
CDR3nt: TGTGCCAGTAGGAGAGCCGACAGGGTGAACACCGGGGAGCTGTTTTTT
abundance: NA
j_gene: TRBJ2-2
v_gene: TRBV19
d_gene: TRBD1

CDR3aa: CASSQRVTGAQGNSPLHF
CDR3nt: TGCGCCAGCAGCCAACGAGTTACAGGGGCGCAGGGTAATTCACCCCTCCACTTT
abundance: NA
j_gene: TRBJ1-6
v_gene: TRBV4-1
d_gene: TRBD1

CDR3aa: CASSPPGLAGGRAYEQYF
CDR3nt: TGTGCCAGCAGCCCACCGGGACTAGCGGGAGGCCGCGCCTACGAGCAGTACTTC
abundance: once
j_gene: TRBJ2-7
v_gene: TRBV5-4
d_gene: TRBD2

CDR3aa: CASREGGLTGELFF
CDR3nt: TGTGCTAGCAGAGAAGGGGGGCTCACCGGGGAGCTGTTTTTT
abundance: NA
j_gene: TRBJ2-2
v_gene: TRBV7-7
d_gene: NA

CDR3aa: CASSLSDGELYGYTF
CDR3nt: TGTGCCAGCAGCTTGTCGGACGGTGAGCTCTATGGCTACACCTTC
abundance: NA
j_gene: TRBJ1-2
v_gene: TRBV5-6
d_gene: NA

CDR3aa: CASSTGGYGTVNEKLFF
CDR3nt: TGTGCCAGTAGCACGGGGGGTTACGGGACAGTCAATGAAAAACTGTTTTTT
abundance: NA
j_gene: TRBJ1-4
v_gene: TRBV19
d_gene: TRBD1

CDR3aa: CASSYSPSENTIYF
CDR3nt: TGTGCCAGCAGTTACTCCCCCTCGGAAAACACCATATATTTT
abundance: NA
j_gene: TRBJ1-3
v_gene: TRBV6-5
d_gene: NA

CDR3aa: CASSLVSGGSFEAFF
CDR3nt: TGCGCCAGCAGCTTGGTCTCCGGGGGCAGCTTCGAAGCTTTCTTT
abundance: NA
j_gene: TRBJ1-1
v_gene: TRBV5-1
d_gene: NA

CDR3aa: CASSEDAGAYGYTF
CDR3nt: TGTGCCAGCAGTGAAGATGCAGGCGCCTATGGCTACACCTTC
abundance: NA
j_gene: TRBJ1-2
v_gene: TRBV2
d_gene: NA

CDR3aa: CASTATNEQFF
CDR3nt: TGTGCCAGCACGGCTACCAATGAGCAGTTCTTC
abundance: NA
j_gene: TRBJ2-1
v_gene: TRBV6-5
d_gene: NA

CDR3aa: CASSPQNGGAGETQYF
CDR3nt: TGTGCCAGCTCACCACAGAACGGGGGGGCTGGAGAGACCCAGTACTTC
abundance: once
j_gene: TRBJ2-5
v_gene: TRBV18
d_gene: TRBD2

CDR3aa: CASSTGQGTDTQYF
CDR3nt: TGTGCCAGCAGCACCGGACAGGGGACAGATACGCAGTATTTT
abundance: NA
j_gene: TRBJ2-3
v_gene: TRBV5-4
d_gene: TRBD1

CDR3aa: CASSFSRSRGQETQYF
CDR3nt: TGTGCCAGCAGCTTTAGCCGCTCCAGGGGACAAGAGACCCAGTACTTC
abundance: NA
j_gene: TRBJ2-5
v_gene: TRBV5-4
d_gene: NA

CDR3aa: CASSWPGLAEFGELFF
CDR3nt: TGTGCCAGCAGCTGGCCGGGACTAGCGGAATTCGGGGAGCTGTTTTTT
abundance: NA
j_gene: TRBJ2-2
v_gene: TRBV5-5
d_gene: TRBD2

CDR3aa: CASSFSHDRTETQYF
CDR3nt: TGTGCCAGCAGCTTTTCCCATGACAGGACAGAGACCCAGTACTTC
abundance: NA
j_gene: TRBJ2-5
v_gene: TRBV11-2
d_gene: NA

CDR3aa: CASSFTGGMGEQYF
CDR3nt: TGTGCCAGCAGCTTTACAGGGGGAATGGGCGAGCAGTACTTC
abundance: NA
j_gene: TRBJ2-7
v_gene: TRBV5-6
d_gene: TRBD1

CDR3aa: CAWSVRINRNNSPLHF
CDR3nt: TGTGCCTGGAGTGTCCGGATTAACAGGAATAATTCACCCCTCCACTTT
abundance: NA
j_gene: TRBJ1-6
v_gene: TRBV30
d_gene: NA

CDR3aa: CASRQANTGELFF
CDR3nt: TGTGCCTCCCGACAGGCCAACACCGGGGAGCTGTTTTTT
abundance: NA
j_gene: TRBJ2-2
v_gene: TRBV6-1
d_gene: NA

CDR3aa: CASSSGDTQYF
CDR3nt: TGTGCCAGCAGTTCAGGGGATACGCAGTATTTT
abundance: few
j_gene: TRBJ2-3
v_gene: TRBV6-6
d_gene: NA

CDR3aa: CASRYWVIRRQQPQHF
CDR3nt: TGTGCCAGCAGATACTGGGTTATCAGGCGGCAACAGCCCCAGCATTTT
abundance: many
j_gene: TRBJ1-5
v_gene: TRBV6-5
d_gene: NA

CDR3aa: CASSARQGASGANVLTF
CDR3nt: TGTGCCAGCAGTGCGAGACAGGGGGCCTCTGGGGCCAACGTCCTGACTTTC
abundance: NA
j_gene: TRBJ2-6
v_gene: TRBV6-1
d_gene: TRBD1

CDR3aa: CASRQDPYEQYF
CDR3nt: TGTGCCAGTAGACAGGACCCCTACGAGCAGTACTTC
abundance: NA
j_gene: TRBJ2-7
v_gene: TRBV19
d_gene: NA

CDR3aa: CASSMSASSGNTIYF
CDR3nt: TGTGCCAGTAGTATGTCCGCGAGCTCTGGAAACACCATATATTTT
abundance: NA
j_gene: TRBJ1-3
v_gene: TRBV19
d_gene: NA

CDR3aa: CASSPPVGGTETQYF
CDR3nt: TGTGCCAGCAGTCCCCCGGTTGGCGGAACAGAGACCCAGTACTTC
abundance: NA
j_gene: TRBJ2-5
v_gene: TRBV28
d_gene: NA

CDR3aa: CASSPRRIKGGTDTQYF
CDR3nt: TGTGCCAGCAGCCCACGACGGATTAAGGGGGGCACAGATACGCAGTATTTT
abundance: NA
j_gene: TRBJ2-3
v_gene: TRBV7-2
d_gene: NA

CDR3aa: CASSSMFSGNTDTQYF
CDR3nt: TGCGCCAGCAGCTCAATGTTTAGCGGAAACACAGATACGCAGTATTTT
abundance: NA
j_gene: TRBJ2-3
v_gene: TRBV4-1
d_gene: NA

CDR3aa: CASSMQGPPDTQYF
CDR3nt: TGTGCCAGCAGCATGCAGGGGCCGCCAGATACGCAGTATTTT
abundance: once
j_gene: TRBJ2-3
v_gene: TRBV9
d_gene: NA

CDR3aa: CASSPGTSGFYNEQFF
CDR3nt: TGCGCCAGCAGCCCAGGGACTAGCGGTTTCTACAATGAGCAGTTCTTC
abundance: few
j_gene: TRBJ2-1
v_gene: TRBV5-1
d_gene: TRBD2

CDR3aa: CASRPLAGGQYEQYF
CDR3nt: TGCGCCAGCCGCCCACTAGCGGGGGGCCAATACGAGCAGTACTTC
abundance: NA
j_gene: TRBJ2-7
v_gene: TRBV5-1
d_gene: TRBD2

CDR3aa: CASLNTNSGGYTF
CDR3nt: TGCGCCAGCCTGAATACGAATTCGGGCGGCTACACCTTC
abundance: NA
j_gene: TRBJ1-2
v_gene: TRBV5-1
d_gene: NA

CDR3aa: CAIRGTSGTYEQYF
CDR3nt: TGTGCCATCAGGGGGACTAGCGGGACCTACGAGCAGTACTTC
abundance: NA
j_gene: TRBJ2-7
v_gene: TRBV10-3
d_gene: TRBD2

CDR3aa: CASSRQGTQETQYF
CDR3nt: TGTGCCAGCAGTAGACAGGGGACTCAAGAGACCCAGTACTTC
abundance: NA
j_gene: TRBJ2-5
v_gene: TRBV27
d_gene: TRBD1

CDR3aa: CASRGDGTEAFF
CDR3nt: TGTGCCAGCAGGGGAGACGGCACTGAAGCTTTCTTT
abundance: NA
j_gene: TRBJ1-1
v_gene: TRBV2
d_gene: NA

CDR3aa: CASSFRQDSTDTQYF
CDR3nt: TGTGCCAGCAGTTTCCGACAGGATAGCACAGATACGCAGTATTTT
abundance: NA
j_gene: TRBJ2-3
v_gene: TRBV28
d_gene: NA

CDR3aa: CASSREIYGYTF
CDR3nt: TGTGCCAGCAGCCGGGAGATCTATGGCTACACCTTC
abundance: NA
j_gene: TRBJ1-2
v_gene: TRBV6-1
d_gene: NA

CDR3aa: CASSSGSETQYF
CDR3nt: TGTGCCAGCAGTAGCGGGTCCGAGACCCAGTACTTC
abundance: NA
j_gene: TRBJ2-5
v_gene: TRBV7-6
d_gene: TRBD2

CDR3aa: CAWSPGVSLAGPTYEQYF
CDR3nt: TGTGCCTGGAGTCCCGGGGTTAGTCTAGCGGGCCCCACCTACGAGCAGTACTTC
abundance: NA
j_gene: TRBJ2-7
v_gene: TRBV30
d_gene: TRBD2

CDR3aa: CAWSETQGATEAFF
CDR3nt: TGTGCCTGGAGCGAAACCCAGGGTGCCACTGAAGCTTTCTTT
abundance: NA
j_gene: TRBJ1-1
v_gene: TRBV30
d_gene: NA

CDR3aa: CASSSRGRRETQYF
CDR3nt: TGCGCCAGCAGCTCCAGGGGGCGCAGAGAGACCCAGTACTTC
abundance: NA
j_gene: TRBJ2-5
v_gene: TRBV5-1
d_gene: TRBD1